One and the same sample provided the 25 T cell receptor beta chains below, sequenced in a study of cytomegalovirus exposure and HLA in healthy donors. The protocol was immunoSEQ multiplex PCR, while the TCRdb copy is restricted to in-frame clones and leaves out a portion. The data contain some 270,000 clones, 80% to 90% of them singletons. The sample was PBMCs. Every receptor here comes from a woman younger than 30 in good health and CMV-seronegative.

The V call is TRBV28, the J call TRBJ2-7; 7 nucleotides align to TRBD1. Germline V lookup: CDR1 MDHEN, CDR2 SYDVKM. V gave up 6 bases and J gave up 6 bases; unmatched junction bases: 8. This CDR3 has 13 residues. DNA of the CDR3: TGTGCCAGCAGGAACCGGGACAGTAGCGAGCAGTACTTC. Protein product: CASRNRDSSEQYF.

The V call is TRBV9, the J call TRBJ2-7; 10 bases fit TRBD2. V lost 4 bases, J lost 3 bases, and 7 bases stayed unmatched. This CDR3 comprises 15 residues. CDR1 is SGDLS and CDR2 is YYNGEE in the germline V gene. CDR3 protein: CASSIGTSAFYEQYF. In nucleotides, the CDR3 is TGTGCCAGCAGCATAGGGACTAGCGCTTTCTACGAGCAGTACTTC. The full variable domain, its missing parts supplied by reference TRBV9 and TRBJ2-7, is DSGVTQTPKHLITATGQRVTLRCSPRSGDLSVYWYQQSLDQGLQFLIQYYNGEERAKGNILERFSAQQFPDLHSELNLSSLELGDSALYFCASSIGTSAFYEQYFGPGTRLTVT.

This clone was observed a single time. This sequence joins TRBV9 and TRBJ1-4; D might be TRBD1 (5 bases). Germline CDR1 is SGDLS and CDR2 is YYNGEE. V shed 4 bases and J shed 5 bases, with 15 bases lying between them. This CDR3 is built from 15 residues. The CDR3 DNA follows: TGTGCCAGCAGCACCCGACGGGGGGTGAATGAAAAACTGTTTTTT. Translating gives CASSTRRGVNEKLFF.

The V and J genes are TRBV18 and TRBJ2-1; D might be TRBD1 (5 bases). Germline loops: CDR1 KGHSH, CDR2 LQKENI. This CDR3 is 15 amino acids long. V gave up 5 bases and J gave up 6 bases, with 17 bases separating them. The CDR3 DNA sequence: TGTGCCAGCTCAGCCTTCGAGGACCAGGGCAATGAGCAGTTCTTC. This codes for CASSAFEDQGNEQFF.

This CDR3 reads CASSRTGEGTDTQYF. The CDR3 bases are TGCGCCAGCAGCCGGACAGGGGAGGGGACAGATACGCAGTATTTT. The V gene is TRBV4-1, the J gene TRBJ2-3; 9 nucleotides line up with TRBD1. This CDR3 region has 15 residues. J was trimmed by 3 bases and V by 4 bases; bases with no gene match: 5. Germline loops: CDR1 MGHRA, CDR2 YSYEKL.

V is TRBV6-1 and J is TRBJ2-6; 13 nucleotides agree with TRBD2. V shed 4 bases, J shed 1 base, and the junction held 4 bases outside the gene matches. Germline assignment: CDR1 MNHNS and CDR2 SASEGT. This CDR3 is 18 amino acids long. The CDR3 coding sequence is TGTGCCAGCAGTGGGACTAGCGGGAGTGTTTCTGGGGCCAACGTCCTGACTTTC. This gives the protein CASSGTSGSVSGANVLTF.

This chain joins TRBV16 and TRBJ1-4, with D unresolved. The length of the CDR3 is 14 residues. Germline assignment: CDR1 KGHSY and CDR2 FQNENV. V lost 0 bases and J lost 13, with 15 bases in between. The CDR3 sequence is CASSQSRRVIGLFF. The CDR3 DNA reads TGTGCCAGCAGCCAATCACGGAGGGTTATAGGACTGTTTTTT.

This chain links TRBV30 with TRBJ1-1; unclear D gene. The ends were cut back, 1 base at V and 4 bases at J, with 13 bases in the middle. CDR1 is GTSNPN, CDR2 SVGIG, per germline (reference sequence). CDR3 length: 14 amino acids. CDR3 residues: CAWSGIGRITEAFF. The CDR3 DNA follows: TGTGCCTGGAGTGGAATAGGGAGGATCACTGAAGCTTTCTTT.

The V gene is TRBV5-1, the J gene TRBJ2-1; 9 positions match TRBD1. The trim removed 1 base at V and 8 bases at J, leaving 7 bases unmatched. CDR3 size: 15 residues. The germline V gene encodes CDR1 SGHRS and CDR2 YFSETQ. The CDR3 reads CASSLSGTGTYEQFF. The CDR3 DNA reads TGCGCCAGCAGCTTGTCCGGGACAGGGACGTATGAGCAGTTCTTC.

This chain links TRBV4-3 with TRBJ2-3, with 12 bases fitting TRBD1. Looked up from germline, CDR1 is LGHNA and CDR2 is YSLEER. CDR3 size: 16 residues. V shed 4 bases and J 1 base; nucleotides not matched to a gene: 3. The DNA for the CDR3 is TGCGCCAGCAGCCCGGGGACAGGGGGCGGCACAGATACGCAGTATTTT. Translation: CASSPGTGGGTDTQYF.

There are a few counts of this clone. The rearrangement uses TRBV27 and TRBJ1-2; D might be TRBD1 (6 bases). Germline assignment: CDR1 MNHEY and CDR2 SMNVEV (reference sequence). The CDR3 consists of 13 residues. V was trimmed by 6 bases and J by 2 bases, leaving 10 bases between them. This CDR3 reads CASSAQGNYGYTF. The CDR3 DNA reads as TGTGCCAGCAGCGCACAGGGAAACTATGGCTACACCTTC.

A note on this clone: Within the sample, other DNA sequences also encode this same CDR3. This chain links TRBV30 with TRBJ1-2; possibly TRBD1 for D (5 bases). The germline CDR1 and CDR2 sequences are GTSNPN and SVGIG (reference sequence). The CDR3 extends over 12 amino acids. Trimming cost V 0 bases and J 8 bases, with 10 bases left between them. CDR3 DNA sequence: TGTGCCTGGAGTGTACAGGTGGGCGGCTACACCTTC. Translated, it gives CAWSVQVGGYTF. The complete variable domain, with remaining parts taken from reference TRBV30 and TRBJ1-2, reads SQTIHQWPATLVQPVGSPLSLECTVEGTSNPNLYWYRQAAGRGLQLLFYSVGIGQISSEVPQNLSASRPQDRQFILSSKKLLLSDSGFYLCAWSVQVGGYTFGSGTRLTVV.

This chain connects TRBV30 to TRBJ2-3; no firm D call. The CDR3 sequence is 14 residues long. The germline V and J ends were trimmed by 0 bases and 0 bases, with 7 bases remaining between them. Germline V gene data show CDR1 as GTSNPN and CDR2 as SVGIG (reference sequence). This chain's CDR3 is CAWSVARSTDTQYF. Here the CDR3 DNA reads TGTGCCTGGAGTGTTGCCAGGAGCACAGATACGCAGTATTTT.

Turning to this clone: In the same sample, other DNA sequences code for this CDR3. The chain is built from TRBV9 and TRBJ1-2; D is possibly TRBD1 (5 bases). The CDR3 is 14 amino acids. Trimming pared 0 bases from V and 1 base from J, leaving 7 bases between. Germline V gene lookup returns CDR1 SGDLS and CDR2 YYNGEE. The CDR3 reads CASSVGGGNYGYTF. Here the CDR3 DNA reads TGTGCCAGCAGCGTAGGGGGCGGTAACTATGGCTACACCTTC.

This clone has more than one count but fewer than ten. This chain connects TRBV5-1 to TRBJ1-6, with 10 bases lining up with TRBD1. The CDR3 covers 15 residues. The J segment lost 10 bases and the V segment lost 4 bases, leaving 8 bases of the junction unmatched. The V gene's germline CDR1 is SGHRS and CDR2 YFSETQ. The CDR3 region is CASSLRTGGESPLHF. The DNA for the CDR3 is TGCGCCAGCAGCCTACGGACAGGGGGGGAGTCACCCCTCCACTTT.

The V and J genes are TRBV5-8 and TRBJ1-2, with 8 bases that match TRBD1. Germline lookup yields CDR1 SGHTS and CDR2 YDEGEE. The J segment lost 4 bases and the V segment lost 4 bases, leaving 9 bases of the junction unmatched. The CDR3 consists of 15 residues. CDR3 sequence: CASSRRQGPIYGYTF. The CDR3 bases are TGTGCCAGCAGCCGGAGACAGGGGCCCATCTATGGCTACACCTTC.

The gene calls are TRBV6-5 and TRBJ1-3; 10 bases align to TRBD1. The CDR3 loop spans 14 amino acids. Per the germline V gene, CDR1 is MNHEY and CDR2 is SVGAGI. V lost 5 bases and J lost 3; bases outside the gene matches: 1. CDR3 residues: CASSGTGVGNTIYF. Here the CDR3 DNA reads TGTGCCAGCAGTGGGACAGGGGTTGGAAACACCATATATTTT.

Worth noting for this clone: The germline gene is not matched at one end of the junction; a read error may be the cause. The chain combines TRBV10-3 with TRBJ2-3; weak D call: TRBD1 (7 bases). This CDR3 has 17 residues. Germline V gives CDR1 ENHRY, CDR2 SYGVKD. CDR3 residues: CAISEPGQPGGTDMQYF. The CDR3 DNA sequence: TGTGCCATCAGTGAGCCGGGACAGCCCGGGGGCACAGATATGCAGTATTTT.

This CDR3 reads CASSRPWETSGSNGYNEQFF. The CDR3, as DNA: TGTGCCAGCAGCCGCCCGTGGGAGACTAGCGGGAGCAATGGCTACAATGAGCAGTTCTTC. The chain uses TRBV4-2 and TRBJ2-1; 12 bases align to TRBD2. V gave up 4 bases and J gave up 3 bases; unmatched junction bases: 16. Per the germline V gene, CDR1 is LGHNA and CDR2 is YNFKEQ. This CDR3 comprises 20 residues.

This chain uses TRBV9 with TRBJ1-1; D is possibly TRBD1 (6 bases). The ends were cut back, 2 bases at V and 1 base at J, with 9 bases in the middle. Germline V gene data show CDR1 as SGDLS and CDR2 as YYNGEE. This CDR3 contains 14 residues. CDR3 nucleotides: TGTGCCAGCAGCGTTTGGACAGAGAACACTGAAGCTTTCTTT. It yields the protein CASSVWTENTEAFF.

The chain is built from TRBV10-1 and TRBJ2-3; no reliable D call. Germline lookup yields CDR1 WNHNN and CDR2 SYGVQD (reference sequence). Trimming took off 1 base at V and 3 bases at J, with 8 bases between the two ends. This CDR3 comprises 14 residues. The chain's CDR3 is CASSEFTTTDTQYF. The CDR3 DNA sequence: TGCGCCAGCAGTGAGTTCACTACAACAGATACGCAGTATTTT.

The chain joins TRBV5-4 to TRBJ1-2; 12 nucleotides agree with TRBD1. The V gene's germline CDR1 is SGHNT and CDR2 YYREEE (reference sequence). The ends lost 4 bases at V and 6 bases at J; junction bases unmatched: 7. This CDR3 has 15 amino acids. Written as DNA, the CDR3 is TGTGCCAGCAGCCGGCCGGGACAGGGGGCGGATGGCTACACCTTC. Translating it yields CASSRPGQGADGYTF. Variable domain in full (rest from reference TRBV5-4 and TRBJ1-2): ETGVTQSPTHLIKTRGQQVTLRCSSQSGHNTVSWYQQALGQGPQFIFQYYREEENGRGNFPPRFSGLQFPNYSSELNVNALELDDSALYLCASSRPGQGADGYTFGSGTRLTVV.

The V gene is TRBV27, the J gene TRBJ2-2; no reliable D call. Germline assignment: CDR1 MNHEY and CDR2 SMNVEV (reference sequence). This CDR3 spans 13 amino acids. Trimming stripped 3 bases from V and 7 bases from J, with 9 bases between. CDR3 in amino acids: CASSFLGLGELFF. For the CDR3, the DNA is TGTGCCAGCAGTTTTCTAGGCCTCGGGGAGCTGTTTTTT.

This sequence joins TRBV6-5 and TRBJ1-1, with D perhaps TRBD1 (5 bases). Germline loops: CDR1 MNHEY, CDR2 SVGAGI. V dropped 2 bases and J dropped 1 base, with 11 bases sitting between them. The CDR3 has 15 amino acids. Here the CDR3 reads CASSYGAGTNTEAFF. The CDR3 coding sequence is TGTGCCAGCAGTTACGGGGCAGGCACGAACACTGAAGCTTTCTTT.

J is TRBJ2-7 and V is TRBV6-1; 7 nucleotides align to TRBD1. Per germline, CDR1 MNHNS and CDR2 SASEGT. The CDR3 length is 15 residues. Germline trimming cut 1 base from V and 2 bases from J; bases unmatched to any gene: 5. CDR3 DNA sequence: TGTGCCAGCAGTGAAGTGCGGACAGGCACCTACGAGCAGTACTTC. Its protein is CASSEVRTGTYEQYF.